The T cell receptor beta chain under discussion was sequenced for a study of shared clonotypes between healthy human individuals. The donors were adults (healthy and HIV-negative) with no recent acute infections or vaccinations. This CDR3 spans 12 amino acids. Germline CDR1 reads GTSNPN; CDR2 reads SVGIG (reference sequence). V lost 0 bases and J 3 bases, leaving 5 bases between the germline ends. Study findings and constraints: Compared with memory subsets, naive subsets generally had larger estimated richness.

Genomic DNA (from each subset) was split evenly across several immunoSEQ plates. Original methodology: Sequence data from immunoSEQ were junction-only and lacked quality scores; consequently, filtering differed. Repertoires were generated with immunoSEQ multiplex PCR, while TCRdb's copy carries only in-frame clones and drops some. That table supplies the V and J calls and clone size; D and trimming were determined from the DNA. Among almost 750,000 clones listed, roughly two thirds were seen once. Notes on this clone: What it recognizes is unknown.

This clonotype originated in a woman aged 25 to 39 in good health. Sequencing used memory CD4+ T cells sorted from blood. As to subset: CD45RA-negative fraction. The rearrangement links TRBV30 to TRBJ1-2, with unresolved D. The CDR3 protein is CAWSVTDYGYTF. The DNA for the CDR3 is TGTGCCTGGAGTGTAACAGACTATGGCTACACCTTC.